This is a list of T cell receptor beta chains from one sample in a study of Graves' ophthalmopathy and Graves' hyperthyroidism. TCRdb fed the multiplex PCR reads into MiXCR, producing one record per CDR3 protein. Here the sample spans about 390,000 distinct CDR3 sequences, over 15% being singletons. Sequenced: peripheral blood. The receptors here all came from a young woman with stable Graves' hyperthyroidism. CDR3s include the opening cysteine and the closing phenylalanine or tryptophan. The D gene is left open where the match is weak. The size field is filled for only some rows; it gives once, few, many or a size class.

TRBD2,16,TRBV28,TRBJ2-2,few,TGTGCCAGCAGTTTAGTAGCGGGGGGCTCTACCGGGGAGCTGTTTTTT,CASSLVAGGSTGELFF
-,14,TRBV12-3/TRBV12-4,TRBJ1-6,-,TGTGCCAGCAGTGGGGACGGATCGAATTCACCCCTCCACTTT,CASSGDGSNSPLHF
TRBD1,17,TRBV27,TRBJ1-2,-,TGTGCCAGCAGTTTAGCCGCCGGGACAGGGGTAAACTATGGCTACACCTTC,CASSLAAGTGVNYGYTF
-,16,TRBV6-2/TRBV6-3,TRBJ2-4,many,TGTGCCAGCAGAAGACGGACAGCTCTAGACAAAAACATTCAGTACTTC,CASRRRTALDKNIQYF
-,15,TRBV5-1,TRBJ1-6,-,TGCGCCAGCAGCTTGGGGCAGGGAGTTTACTCACCCCTCCACTTT,CASSLGQGVYSPLHF
-,15,TRBV2,TRBJ2-5,many,TGTGCCAGCAGGTTTAGCTCTCTACGGCAAGAGACCCAGTACTTC,CASRFSSLRQETQYF
-,12,TRBV20-1,TRBJ2-2,many,TGCAGTGCAACGAGTAGCACCGGGGAGCTGTTTTTT,CSATSSTGELFF
TRBD1,15,TRBV20-1,TRBJ1-5,many,TGCAGTGCTATTTCCCCGGGACAGGGTGTGCAGCCCCAGCATTTT,CSAISPGQGVQPQHF
TRBD1,12,TRBV29-1,TRBJ2-5,many,TGCAGCGGCGGGACAGGGGGTGAGACCCAGTACTTC,CSGGTGGETQYF
TRBD1,14,TRBV6-5,TRBJ1-2,many,TGTGCCAGCAGTCTGGGACAGCTGTTCTATGGCTACACCTTC,CASSLGQLFYGYTF
-,12,TRBV20-1,TRBJ2-7,many,TGCAGTGCTAGAGCCCCCGCTAGGGAGCAGTACTTC,CSARAPAREQYF
-,15,TRBV5-5,TRBJ2-5,many,TGTGCCAGCAGCCCCATCGGGACTGCCAAAGAGACCCAGTACTTC,CASSPIGTAKETQYF
TRBD1,14,TRBV6-1,TRBJ2-5,many,TGTGCCAGCAGTCCTCGGACAGGGGGAGGGACCCAGTACTTC,CASSPRTGGGTQYF
-,13,TRBV20-1,TRBJ1-5,many,TGCAGTGCTAGAAAGGGCAGGGATCAGCCCCAGCATTTT,CSARKGRDQPQHF
-,14,TRBV12-3/TRBV12-4,TRBJ1-2,many,TGTGCCAGCAGTTTAGCCCCTGGGGTCGTCGGCTACACCTTC,CASSLAPGVVGYTF
-,14,TRBV20-1,TRBJ1-5,-,TGCAGTGCTAGAGCCCCGACCGACAATCAGCCCCAGCATTTT,CSARAPTDNQPQHF
-,17,TRBV12-3/TRBV12-4,TRBJ1-1,many,TGTGCCAGCAGTACAAATTTGGGGGGGGACATGAACACTGAAGCTTTCTTT,CASSTNLGGDMNTEAFF
-,15,TRBV25-1,TRBJ1-2,many,TGTGCCAGCAGTGAATTCGGGGGTTCGGGCTATGGCTACACCTTC,CASSEFGGSGYGYTF
TRBD2,18,TRBV11-2,TRBJ2-7,-,TGTGCCAGCAGCTTAGAAATGCGGGGGGCTCTTATTACGGGGGAGCAGTACTTC,CASSLEMRGALITGEQYF
-,13,TRBV29-1,TRBJ1-2,many,TGCAGCGTTCGGATGACGAAGGGGGATGGCTACACCTTC,CSVRMTKGDGYTF
TRBD1,16,TRBV5-1,TRBJ1-1,many,TGCGCCAGCAGTTCCCGACAGGGGGCAATGAACACTGAAGCTTTCTTT,CASSSRQGAMNTEAFF
-,13,TRBV9,TRBJ1-5,many,TGTGCCAGCAGCGTAGGAAGCAATCAGCCCCAGCATTTT,CASSVGSNQPQHF
-,14,TRBV15,TRBJ1-2,many,TGTGCCACCAGCAGAGATCTGACAGACTATGGCTACACCTTC,CATSRDLTDYGYTF
-,11,TRBV12-3/TRBV12-4,TRBJ1-1,-,TGTGCCACCTCAGGGAGGGGGAAAGCTTTCTTT,CATSGRGKAFF
TRBD1,14,TRBV11-2,TRBJ2-5,-,TGTGCCAGCAGATGGGGGACAGGGCAAGAGACCCAGTACTTC,CASRWGTGQETQYF
-,12,TRBV11-3,TRBJ2-3,few,TGTGCCAGCAGCAAATCGGAGAGGACGCAGTATTTT,CASSKSERTQYF
-,14,TRBV4-3,TRBJ2-5,few,TGCGCCAGCAGCGGTTTGGTCCCACAAGAGACCCAGTACTTC,CASSGLVPQETQYF
TRBD1,17,TRBV4-1,TRBJ2-7,few,TGCGCCAGCAGCCACCTCCTCAGAGGGGGACAGCCCTACGAGCAGTACTTC,CASSHLLRGGQPYEQYF
TRBD2,16,TRBV24-1,TRBJ2-2,many,TGTGCCACCAGTGATTTAGGACTAGCGAACACCGGGGAGCTGTTTTTT,CATSDLGLANTGELFF
-,15,TRBV20-1,TRBJ1-5,-,TGCAGTGCTTCCGACCCCGGACAGCCTAATCAGCCCCAGCATTTT,CSASDPGQPNQPQHF
TRBD1,16,TRBV6-1,TRBJ1-6,many,TGTGCCAGCAGTGCCCCAGGGGGATCCTATAATTCACCCCTCCACTTT,CASSAPGGSYNSPLHF
-,15,TRBV18,TRBJ1-1,-,TGTGCCAGCTCACCGGGACTCGGGACGAACACTGAAGCTTTCTTT,CASSPGLGTNTEAFF
-,12,TRBV30,TRBJ1-2,-,TGTGCCTGGAGTGTAAGGGGCCGCGGCTACACCTTC,CAWSVRGRGYTF
-,18,TRBV12-3/TRBV12-4,TRBJ1-2,many,TGTGCCAGCAGTTTCAACCCCAAGTGGGCGTCGGCTGAGGTTGGGTACACCTTC,CASSFNPKWASAEVGYTF
-,14,TRBV12-3/TRBV12-4,TRBJ2-7,many,TGTGCCAGCAGTAGGTTCCTCGGAGTGCACGAGCAGTACTTC,CASSRFLGVHEQYF
-,15,TRBV9,TRBJ2-2,many,TGTGCCAGCAGTGAGCAGGGTGTAGGGACCGGGGAGCTGTTTTTT,CASSEQGVGTGELFF
-,15,TRBV6-1,TRBJ2-7,once,TGTGCCAGCGGTCTCTATCGTGGCGGGGAATACGAGCAGTACTTC,CASGLYRGGEYEQYF
-,15,TRBV6-1,TRBJ1-1,many,TGTGCCAGCTGTAATCCGTGGGGCATGCACACTGAAGCTTTCTTT,CASCNPWGMHTEAFF
TRBD1,14,TRBV6-1,TRBJ1-5,many,TGTGCCAGCAGTGACAGGGGGGGGCATCAGCCCCAGCATTTT,CASSDRGGHQPQHF
-,13,TRBV7-9,TRBJ1-5,many,TGTGCCAGCAGCTCGCAGGAGAATCAGCCCCAGCATTTT,CASSSQENQPQHF
-,15,TRBV6-1,TRBJ1-5,many,TGTGCCAGCAGACCCGGACATTATAGCAATCAGCCCCAGCATTTT,CASRPGHYSNQPQHF
-,14,TRBV20-1,TRBJ1-2,many,TGCAGTGCTAGACAGCCGGGGCCGAACATCGGCTACACCTTC,CSARQPGPNIGYTF
-,15,TRBV6-5,TRBJ2-5,many,TGTGCCAGCAGTTACACAGGACATACGCAAGAGACCCAGTACTTC,CASSYTGHTQETQYF
TRBD1,15,TRBV6-5,TRBJ1-1,-,TGTGCCAGCAGTTACTGGACAGGCCAGAACACTGAAGCTTGCTTT,CASSYWTGQNTEACF
-,14,TRBV25-1,TRBJ2-2,-,TGTGCCAGCAGTGAGCCCAGGGACACCGGGGAGCTGTTTTTT,CASSEPRDTGELFF
-,16,TRBV6-2/TRBV6-3,TRBJ1-1,-,TGTGCCAGCAGTTACGTTGGGGAAGTGATGAACACTGAAGCTTTCTTT,CASSYVGEVMNTEAFF
TRBD1,14,TRBV24-1,TRBJ2-5,many,TGTGCCACCAGTGACCGTGACAGGGCAGAGACCCAGTACTTC,CATSDRDRAETQYF
TRBD1,15,TRBV3-1,TRBJ1-2,few,TGTGCCAGCAGCCACGCGGGACAGGGTATCTATGGCTACACCTTC,CASSHAGQGIYGYTF